The entry below describes one TCR beta chain. Only in-frame clones appear in the TCRdb table, and some are missing; sequencing was by immunoSEQ multiplex PCR. The sample holds hundreds of thousands of clones, about 85% seen once. The V and J ends lost 0 bases and 4 bases respectively, with 9 bases between them. Germline V gene sequence: CDR1 PRHDT, CDR2 FYEKMQ (reference sequence). CDR3 length: 14 residues. Specified treatment: around 19 received Ad26.COV2.S at low or high dose, single or two shots; several received placebo; per-sample allocation not given. All samples were drawn on day 63, counting from the first vaccine or placebo injection. These data originate in a study of Ad26.COV2.S vaccination and SARS-CoV-2 variants.

The J gene is TRBJ1-1, the V gene TRBV13; D is ambiguous. The starting material was peripheral blood, obtained in a trial of Ad26.COV2.S vaccine versus placebo. The origin of this receptor is a person between 18 and 59 years old who received the Ad26.COV2.S COVID-19 vaccine or a placebo. CDR3 region: CASSLGLPATEAFF. DNA for the CDR3: TGTGCCAGCAGCTTAGGGTTACCGGCCACTGAAGCTTTCTTT.